The next 23 T cell receptor beta chains were all read from a single sample in a study of CD8+ T cells in alopecia areata. Extracted from the samples, RNA was reverse transcribed into cDNA to serve as the sequencing template. The repertoire was sequenced with immunoSEQ multiplex PCR; TCRdb's copy has only in-frame clones and lacks some. The top ten clones hold under 20% of a sample with 40,000 to 45,000 clones, 80% to 95% of them seen once. Treatment noted: oral pan-JAK inhibitor, 5-10 mg twice daily. Sequencing used CD8+ T cells sorted from blood, obtained at week 24, from a patient treated with tofacitinib. The receptors here all came from a human donor with alopecia areata.

The chain links TRBV11-2 to TRBJ2-7; TRBD1 might be the D (5 bases). The germline V and J ends were trimmed by 2 bases and 1 base, with 15 bases remaining between them. This CDR3 region has 16 residues. Germline CDR1 SGHAT, CDR2 FQNNGV. The CDR3 region is CASSLPVGVRSYEQYF. In nucleotides, the CDR3 is TGTGCCAGCAGCTTACCCGTAGGGGTACGGTCCTACGAGCAGTACTTC.

In this sample, this clone turned up once. V usage is TRBV7-2 and J usage is TRBJ2-7; TRBD1 matches 9 bases. Germline loops: CDR1 SGHTA, CDR2 FQGNSA. CDR3 length equals 14 residues. J gave up 4 bases and V 3 bases, and 4 bases lay outside the gene matches. The CDR3 coding sequence is TGTGCCAGCAGCTTCGAGACAGGGGGTTACGAGCAGTACTTC. Protein product: CASSFETGGYEQYF.

The chain couples TRBV7-9 to TRBJ2-1; 11 nucleotides match TRBD2. V was clipped by 10 bases and J by 0 bases; unmatched bases: 11. Germline V lookup: CDR1 SEHNR, CDR2 FQNEAQ (reference sequence). The CDR3 is made up of 17 amino acids. This CDR3 reads CATGGLAEESSYNEQFF. The CDR3 DNA reads as TGTGCCACCGGGGGACTAGCGGAGGAAAGCTCCTACAATGAGCAGTTCTTC.

The genes are TRBV6-5 and TRBJ2-7; D not resolved. Germline V gives CDR1 MNHEY, CDR2 SVGAGI. The CDR3 covers 13 residues. V was trimmed by 4 bases and J by 0 bases, leaving 7 bases between them. Here the CDR3 reads CASSFHSSYEQYF. Here the CDR3 DNA reads TGTGCCAGCAGTTTCCATAGCTCCTACGAGCAGTACTTC.

This clone has only a few counts. The chain employs TRBV6-1 and TRBJ1-2, with 10 bases fitting TRBD1. V shed 1 base, J shed 13 bases, and the junction held 15 bases outside the gene matches. Germline values: CDR1 MNHNS, CDR2 SASEGT. The CDR3 runs to 16 residues. CDR3 region: CASSEGTGTGATIATF. The CDR3, as DNA: TGTGCCAGCAGTGAAGGGACCGGGACAGGGGCCACCATCGCCACCTTC.

The chain uses TRBV29-1 and TRBJ2-6, with a weak D call TRBD1 (5 bases). The CDR3 has 16 amino acids. Trimming took off 6 bases at V and 0 bases at J, with 15 bases between the two ends. Germline assignment: CDR1 SQVTM and CDR2 ANQGSEA. CDR3 protein: CSVETETFSGANVLTF. The CDR3 coding sequence is TGCAGCGTAGAGACAGAAACGTTCTCTGGGGCCAACGTCCTGACTTTC.

The chain joins TRBV5-5 to TRBJ2-3; D possibly uses TRBD1 or TRBD2 (5 bases each). There are 15 residues in the CDR3. The germline V gene has CDR1 SGHKS and CDR2 YYEKEE (reference sequence). Trimming took off 4 bases at V and 4 bases at J, with 16 bases between the two ends. CDR3 sequence reads: CASSSREIAADTQYF. The CDR3 coding sequence is TGTGCCAGCAGCAGCAGGGAGATTGCGGCAGATACGCAGTATTTT.

V is TRBV7-9 and J is TRBJ1-1; D is perhaps TRBD1 (5 bases). The V end lost 3 bases, the J end lost 2 bases, and 7 bases lay between the germline ends. This CDR3 region has 13 residues. The germline gives CDR1 SEHNR, CDR2 FQNEAQ (reference sequence). CDR3 bases: TGTGCCAGCAGCTTGGGGGAAAACACTGAAGCTTTCTTT. Amino acids: CASSLGENTEAFF.

The rearrangement links TRBV7-9 to TRBJ2-1; 7 bases align to TRBD1. Germline V gene lookup returns CDR1 SEHNR and CDR2 FQNEAQ (reference sequence). V lost 5 bases, J lost 0 bases, and 7 bases stayed unmatched. The CDR3 sequence is 16 residues long. The CDR3 DNA reads as TGTGCCAGCAGCCGAACCGGGACAGCCTCCTACAATGAGCAGTTCTTC. Translated: CASSRTGTASYNEQFF.

The rearrangement uses TRBV7-9 and TRBJ2-5; 8 bases are a match to TRBD2. This CDR3 region has 16 residues. Trimming took 3 bases from V and 4 from J; bases not matched to a gene: 10. Per the germline V gene, CDR1 is SEHNR and CDR2 is FQNEAQ (reference sequence). CDR3 amino acids: CASSFGELAVRETQYF. In nucleotides, the CDR3 is TGTGCCAGCAGCTTTGGGGAACTAGCGGTACGAGAGACCCAGTACTTC.

The chain carries TRBV7-8 and TRBJ2-5; D is ambiguous. The J call may be in error: the DNA end matches TRBJ2-7 better. Germline CDR1 reads SGHVS; CDR2 reads FQNEAQ. This CDR3 comprises 12 residues. The chain's CDR3 is CASSRRGDEQYF. CDR3 nucleotide sequence: TGTGCCAGCAGCCGGAGAGGCGACGAGCAGTACTTC.

The V call is TRBV29-1, the J call TRBJ2-7; 9 bases are shared with TRBD1. Trimming took 6 bases from V and 2 from J; bases not matched to a gene: 8. The CDR3 is 14 residues long. Germline CDR1 reads SQVTM; CDR2 reads ANQGSEA. CDR3 protein: CSVQGGTGPYEQYF. The CDR3 bases are TGCAGCGTCCAAGGAGGGACAGGGCCCTACGAGCAGTACTTC.

The CDR3 bases are TGTGCCATCAGTGAGTCGGGACTAGCGGGCCATGAGCAGTTCTTC. Translating gives CAISESGLAGHEQFF. V is TRBV10-3 and J is TRBJ2-1, with 12 bases fitting TRBD2. CDR1 and CDR2 from the germline V gene are ENHRY and SYGVKD. V dropped 0 bases and J dropped 8; count of bases not matched to a gene: 2. CDR3 length: 15 amino acids.

V usage is TRBV29-1 and J usage is TRBJ2-1; TRBD1 matches 7 bases. The CDR3 loop spans 16 amino acids. The germline V gene encodes CDR1 SQVTM and CDR2 ANQGSEA. After removal of 1 base from V and 1 base from J, the junction contained 7 bases not matched to a gene. CDR3 region: CSVEAPHRGSYNEQFF. The CDR3 bases are TGCAGCGTTGAAGCTCCGCACAGGGGATCCTACAATGAGCAGTTCTTC.

This clone was detected once. The genes are TRBV7-9 and TRBJ1-1, with D hard to call. Trimming stripped 3 bases from V and 1 base from J, with 12 bases between. The CDR3 contains 15 residues. Germline V gene lookup returns CDR1 SEHNR and CDR2 FQNEAQ (reference sequence). The CDR3 here is CASSLSFLPNTEAFF. In DNA form, the CDR3 reads TGTGCCAGCAGCTTGTCTTTCCTACCGAACACTGAAGCTTTCTTT.

This clone was observed a single time. The chain carries TRBV6-5 and TRBJ1-1; D call uncertain. The germline V gene has CDR1 MNHEY and CDR2 SVGAGI. The length of the CDR3 is 12 residues. Trimming left V 4 bases short and J 6 bases short, with 9 bases between. The CDR3 DNA is TGTGCCAGCAGTTCCCCACGGGCTGAAGCTTTCTTT. It translates to CASSSPRAEAFF.

The chain recombines TRBV4-2 with TRBJ2-3; 7 bases map to TRBD2. Per the germline V gene, CDR1 is LGHNA and CDR2 is YNFKEQ. J lost 0 bases, V lost 3 bases, and 6 bases had no gene match. CDR3 length: 16 amino acids. The CDR3 nucleotides are TGTGCCAGCAGCCACGCTAGCGGAACTAGCACAGATACGCAGTATTTT. Amino acids: CASSHASGTSTDTQYF.

This chain links TRBV27 with TRBJ2-1; possible D gene TRBD1, 6 bases. V lost 5 bases, J lost 10 bases, and 12 bases lay in between. The V gene's germline CDR1 is MNHEY and CDR2 SMNVEV (reference sequence). The CDR3 consists of 12 residues. The CDR3 DNA sequence: TGTGCCAGCAGTCCGCAGGGGAGAGAGCAGTTCTTC. Translated: CASSPQGREQFF.

CDR3: CASSILAVTGELFF. In nucleotides, the CDR3 is TGTGCCAGCAGTATACTAGCTGTCACCGGGGAGCTGTTTTTT. This chain links TRBV27 with TRBJ2-2; D is perhaps TRBD2 (6 bases). Germline assignment: CDR1 MNHEY and CDR2 SMNVEV (reference sequence). The CDR3 extends over 14 amino acids. Between the trimmed V and J ends, which lost 5 bases and 4 bases, there was a span of 11 bases.

By share, this clone counts as medium-sized. One end of the junction varies from germline; a read error may be responsible. The rearrangement joins TRBV7-7 to TRBJ2-3; perhaps TRBD1 as D (5 bases). The CDR3 is made up of 19 amino acids. Germline V CDR1 and CDR2: SSHAT, FNYEAQ (reference sequence). The CDR3 protein is CASSCGRLGLRWYTDTQYF. Here the CDR3 DNA reads TGTGCTAGCAGCTGTGGAAGGTTGGGGCTGAGATGGTACACAGATACGCAGTATTTT.

The J gene is TRBJ2-4, the V gene TRBV27; D remains ambiguous. Deletions cut 4 bases from V and 0 bases from J, with 4 bases between. Germline assignment: CDR1 MNHEY and CDR2 SMNVEV (reference sequence). The CDR3 is made up of 13 amino acids. CDR3 sequence (DNA): TGTGCCAGCAGTTCTCTAGCCAAAAACATTCAGTACTTC. It codes for CASSSLAKNIQYF.

J is TRBJ1-1 and V is TRBV5-6, with TRBD1 identical over 7 bases. The V and J ends lost 0 bases and 2 bases, in that order; junction bases with no gene match: 10. The germline CDR1 and CDR2 sequences are SGHDT and YYEEEE. CDR3 size: 17 residues. The CDR3: CASSLEGFQGVNTEAFF. The CDR3 DNA sequence: TGTGCCAGCAGCTTGGAAGGTTTTCAGGGGGTTAACACTGAAGCTTTCTTT.

The CDR3 sequence: CASSIGLNEAEQYF. The CDR3 nucleotides read TGTGCCAGTAGTATTGGACTCAACGAGGCCGAGCAGTACTTC. V and J are TRBV19 and TRBJ2-7; the D gene is possibly TRBD2 (5 bases). Germline V gene lookup returns CDR1 LNHDA and CDR2 SQIVND (reference sequence). The CDR3 consists of 14 residues. V was clipped by 3 bases and J by 6 bases, with 15 bases between them.